The entry that follows covers one T cell receptor (beta chain) sequence. The junction and the germline gene differ at one end; a read error may be behind it. This CDR3 comprises 17 residues. The germline CDR1 and CDR2 sequences are SGHKS and YYEKEE (reference sequence). This sample was included in a study of shared clonotypes between healthy human individuals. Study-wide context: A couple of female and a few male donors aged 18 to 49 were enrolled.

Each donor was a Caucasian adult residing in Nashville, Tennessee. Unsorted samples used tens of millions of PBMCs for genomic DNA. It was on ten immunoSEQ deep assay plates that unsorted PBMC DNA was sequenced. Data came from immunoSEQ multiplex PCR; TCRdb stores just in-frame clones and leaves some out. The sample lists about 490,000 clones, around three quarters occurring once. This sequence was found in a woman between 35 and 50 years old in good health. Some clones in this sample may be carry-over from other donors' samples. The rearrangement uses TRBV5-5 and TRBJ2-4, with D perhaps TRBD1 (5 bases). The source material was PBMCs. CDR3 sequence (DNA): TGTGCCAGCAACTTGAGGTTGGACATTGCCCTCAAAAACATTCAGTACTTC. This translates into CASNLRLDIALKNIQYF.